The 27 T cell receptor beta chains reported below all come from one sample, sequenced in a study of blood T cell repertoires in COVID-19. Here immunoSEQ multiplex PCR was the method, and the copy in TCRdb shows in-frame clones only, minus some. The table lists about 100,000 clones, approximately 91% of them singletons. The source material was peripheral blood. Source of these receptors: a man aged 50 to 59 with active COVID-19.

The chain has TRBV29-1 and TRBJ2-2; 7 bases fit TRBD2. Germline trimming cut 7 bases from V and 3 bases from J; bases unmatched to any gene: 8. Germline V gene sequence: CDR1 SQVTM, CDR2 ANQGSEA. The CDR3 covers 14 residues. The CDR3 coding sequence is TGCAGCGCCATATCTAGCGGTGACACCGGGGAGCTGTTTTTT. Its translation is CSAISSGDTGELFF.

This clone came up once. The J gene is TRBJ1-4, the V gene TRBV2; 7 bases align to TRBD1. Germline V lookup: CDR1 SNHLY, CDR2 FYNNEI. J lost 8 bases, V lost 4 bases, and 7 bases had no gene match. The CDR3 length is 14 residues. CDR3 sequence (DNA): TGTGCCAGCAGTGTAGAGGGGGCTTGGGAAAAACTGTTTTTT. Protein product: CASSVEGAWEKLFF. Full variable domain (rest looked up from reference TRBV2 and TRBJ1-4): EPEVTQTPSHQVTQMGQEVILRCVPISNHLYFYWYRQILGQKVEFLVSFYNNEISEKSEIFDDQFSVERPDGSNFTLKIRSTKLEDSAMYFCASSVEGAWEKLFFGSGTQLSVL.

The chain links TRBV2 to TRBJ2-1; TRBD2 matches at 7 bases. Germline loops: CDR1 SNHLY, CDR2 FYNNEI. The CDR3 runs 17 residues. The J segment lost 0 bases and the V segment lost 6 bases, leaving 11 bases of the junction unmatched. For the CDR3, the DNA is TGTGCCAGCAGGTCTTTGGGGGGGGGTAACTCCTACAATGAGCAGTTCTTC. Residues: CASRSLGGGNSYNEQFF.

This chain joins TRBV5-5 and TRBJ1-1; the D gene is possibly TRBD1 (5 bases). V lost 2 bases and J lost 4, with 12 bases in between. The CDR3 is 14 amino acids. Germline V gives CDR1 SGHKS, CDR2 YYEKEE (reference sequence). This chain's CDR3 is CASSLGARGTEAFF. In DNA form, the CDR3 reads TGTGCCAGCAGCTTAGGGGCGCGGGGCACTGAAGCTTTCTTT.

The chain employs TRBV18 and TRBJ2-5, with 9 bases identical to TRBD2. J lost 4 bases, V lost 1 base, and 7 bases had no gene match. Germline CDR1 is KGHSH and CDR2 is LQKENI. This CDR3 contains 16 residues. In nucleotides, the CDR3 is TGTGCCAGCTCACCACGGCGGGAGGGGAGGAGAGAGACCCAGTACTTC. It translates to CASSPRREGRRETQYF.

The chain recombines TRBV6-5 with TRBJ1-1; 7 nucleotides agree with TRBD1. This CDR3 has 13 residues. The V gene's germline CDR1 is MNHEY and CDR2 SVGAGI. Losses at the gene ends were 6 bases for V and 8 bases for J; bases not matched to a gene: 9. In DNA, the CDR3 is TGTGCCAGCAGAGCCGACAGGGACGGAGAAGCTTTCTTT. Its translation is CASRADRDGEAFF.

The chain links TRBV5-1 to TRBJ1-2; D not certain. The CDR3 consists of 12 residues. Germline CDR1 SGHRS, CDR2 YFSETQ. Deletions cut 4 bases from V and 6 bases from J, with 10 bases between. The chain's CDR3 is CASSPGLDGYTF. The DNA for the CDR3 is TGCGCCAGCAGCCCAGGACTAGATGGCTACACCTTC.

V and J are TRBV15 and TRBJ1-5; D remains ambiguous. Germline V CDR1 and CDR2: LNHNV, YYDKDF (reference sequence). With 7 bases removed from V and 2 bases from J, the gap between germline ends came to 12 bases. The CDR3 is 14 amino acids. DNA for the CDR3: TGTGCCACCACCCCATCCGAGGGCAATCAGCCCCAGCATTTT. This codes for CATTPSEGNQPQHF. Full variable domain (remainder filled in from reference TRBV15 and TRBJ1-5): DAMVIQNPRYQVTQFGKPVTLSCSQTLNHNVMYWYQQKSSQAPKLLFHYYDKDFNNEADTPDNFQSRRPNTSFCFLDIRSPGLGDTAMYLCATTPSEGNQPQHFGDGTRLSIL.

This clone has only a few counts. CDR3 bases: TGTGCCAGCAGCGTAGAGGGGGATAGCAATCAGCCCCAGCATTTT. Protein: CASSVEGDSNQPQHF. V gene TRBV9 combines with J gene TRBJ1-5, with a possible D match to TRBD1 (6 bases). Looked up from germline, CDR1 is SGDLS and CDR2 is YYNGEE. The CDR3 spans 15 residues. Between the trimmed V and J ends, which lost 0 bases and 0 bases, there was a span of 7 bases.

This chain connects TRBV5-1 to TRBJ1-4, with 8 bases lining up with TRBD1. Germline lookup yields CDR1 SGHRS and CDR2 YFSETQ. This CDR3 has 14 amino acids. With 4 bases clipped from V and 8 bases from J, the junction kept 7 bases outside the gene matches. The DNA of the CDR3 is TGCGCCAGCAGCCTAGGACAGGGTCGGGAAAAACTGTTTTTT. Translated, it gives CASSLGQGREKLFF.

The chain recombines TRBV3-1 (or the pseudogene TRBV3-2) with TRBJ1-1, with unresolved D. The CDR3 is 16 residues long. V dropped 0 bases and J dropped 1 base, with 12 bases sitting between them. Germline V gives CDR1 LGHDT, CDR2 YNNKEL (reference sequence). CDR3 protein: CASSQEAGRGNTEAFF. CDR3 DNA sequence: TGTGCCAGCAGCCAAGAGGCCGGGCGGGGGAACACTGAAGCTTTCTTT.

The V gene is TRBV19, the J gene TRBJ1-3, with no clear D. Germline-derived CDR1 and CDR2 are LNHDA and SQIVND (reference sequence). The V end lost 2 bases, the J end lost 0 bases, and 8 bases lay between the germline ends. The CDR3 extends over 15 amino acids. CDR3 sequence reads: CASSIPAGSGNTIYF. DNA for the CDR3: TGTGCCAGTAGTATACCCGCGGGCTCTGGAAACACCATATATTTT.

A single count supports this clone. The chain is built from TRBV11-2 and TRBJ1-1; 8 bases are shared with TRBD1. J gave up 3 bases and V 3 bases, and 9 bases lay outside the gene matches. CDR1 and CDR2 (germline): SGHAT, FQNNGV. The CDR3 extends over 16 amino acids. This CDR3 reads CASSLGYRGIDTEAFF. The CDR3, as DNA: TGTGCCAGCAGCTTGGGATACAGGGGGATTGACACTGAAGCTTTCTTT. The whole variable domain, remainder taken from reference TRBV11-2 and TRBJ1-1, is EAGVAQSPRYKIIEKRQSVAFWCNPISGHATLYWYQQILGQGPKLLIQFQNNGVVDDSQLPKDRFSAERLKGVDSTLKIQPAKLEDSAVYLCASSLGYRGIDTEAFFGQGTRLTVV.

The chain carries TRBV11-3 and TRBJ2-2, with 9 bases aligning to TRBD2. The CDR3 is made up of 15 amino acids. Losses at the gene ends were 5 bases for V and 6 bases for J; bases not matched to a gene: 7. Germline CDR1 SGHNT, CDR2 YENEEA. The CDR3, as DNA: TGTGCCAGCAGCATTAGCGGGAGATATGCCGGGGAGCTGTTTTTT. Translating gives CASSISGRYAGELFF.

The rearrangement uses TRBV5-1 and TRBJ1-5, with D unclear. Trimming left V 0 bases short and J 7 bases short, with 11 bases between. The CDR3 has 14 amino acids. The V gene's germline CDR1 is SGHRS and CDR2 YFSETQ. CDR3 sequence: CASSLEGRGQPQHF. The DNA for the CDR3 is TGCGCCAGCAGCTTGGAAGGACGGGGACAGCCCCAGCATTTT.

This clone has only a few counts. This rearrangement joins TRBV28 to TRBJ2-5, with 7 bases aligning to TRBD2. CDR3 length equals 14 residues. Germline values: CDR1 MDHEN, CDR2 SYDVKM. V dropped 2 bases and J dropped 3; count of bases not matched to a gene: 3. CDR3 amino acids: CASSLPRGEETQYF. The DNA of the CDR3 is TGTGCCAGCAGTTTACCCCGGGGGGAAGAGACCCAGTACTTC.

This chain connects TRBV6-6 to TRBJ1-6; no reliable D call. Trimming cost V 4 bases and J 10 bases, with 17 bases left between them. This CDR3 has 15 amino acids. The germline gives CDR1 MNHNY, CDR2 SVGAGI (reference sequence). The CDR3 reads CASSFLEVLRSPLHF. The CDR3, as DNA: TGTGCCAGCAGTTTCCTGGAGGTACTCAGGTCACCCCTCCACTTT.

The chain couples TRBV18 to TRBJ1-4; D is unclear. CDR1 is KGHSH, CDR2 LQKENI, per germline. Trimming removed 3 bases at V and 6 bases at J, with 5 bases between. The CDR3 is 12 amino acids. The CDR3 protein is CASSPQDEKLFF. CDR3 sequence (DNA): TGTGCCAGCTCACCGCAGGATGAAAAACTGTTTTTT.

This chain connects TRBV5-1 to TRBJ2-7; TRBD2 agrees at 8 bases. Germline V CDR1 and CDR2: SGHRS, YFSETQ. The length of the CDR3 is 14 residues. V gave up 2 bases and J gave up 6 bases; unmatched junction bases: 7. The CDR3 sequence is CASSFPGLGSEQYF. CDR3 nucleotide sequence: TGCGCCAGCAGCTTTCCGGGACTAGGCTCCGAGCAGTACTTC.

V is TRBV5-1 and J is TRBJ2-3; D is possibly TRBD1 (6 bases). CDR1 and CDR2 (germline): SGHRS, YFSETQ. CDR3 size: 15 residues. Trimming shortened V by 1 base and J by 5 bases, and 14 bases separated the two germline ends. The CDR3 DNA sequence: TGCGCCAGCAGCTTGAATTCAGGGGCCCGAGATACGCAGTATTTT. Residues: CASSLNSGARDTQYF.

This chain joins TRBV11-2 and TRBJ2-7; D is possibly TRBD1 (7 bases). Germline V gene sequence: CDR1 SGHAT, CDR2 FQNNGV. V was clipped by 5 bases and J by 3 bases, with 17 bases between them. The CDR3 has 15 residues. The CDR3 coding sequence is TGTGCCAGCAGCGGGACGGAGGGGGCGGTCTACGAGCAGTACTTC. Translation gives CASSGTEGAVYEQYF.

V and J are TRBV6-4 and TRBJ1-1; TRBD1 agrees at 9 bases. Trimming removed 8 bases from V and 3 bases from J; junction bases left unmatched: 10. CDR3 length equals 15 residues. Germline V lookup: CDR1 MRHNA, CDR2 SNTAGT. The CDR3 sequence is CASSRTGEGYTEAFF. The DNA of the CDR3 is TGTGCCAGCTCTCGGACAGGGGAAGGGTACACTGAAGCTTTCTTT.

The V call is TRBV7-7, the J call TRBJ2-5, with D hard to call. CDR3 length equals 15 residues. Germline V gives CDR1 SSHAT, CDR2 FNYEAQ (reference sequence). Trimming removed 1 base at V and 5 bases at J, with 14 bases between. The CDR3 region is CASSLGLSGSETQYF. In DNA, the CDR3 is TGTGCCAGCAGCTTAGGACTGAGTGGGTCGGAGACCCAGTACTTC.

The chain joins TRBV18 to TRBJ2-6, with 7 bases that match TRBD1. V lost 2 bases, J lost 1 base, and 2 bases stayed unmatched. The germline gives CDR1 KGHSH, CDR2 LQKENI. The CDR3 extends over 16 amino acids. CDR3 amino acids: CASSPGTASGANVLTF. DNA for the CDR3: TGTGCCAGCTCACCAGGGACAGCTTCTGGGGCCAACGTCCTGACTTTC.

This chain connects TRBV5-8 to TRBJ1-2; 9 positions match TRBD1. With V trimmed by 1 base and J by 2 bases, 9 bases remained unmatched. The CDR3 totals 17 residues. Germline values: CDR1 SGHTS, CDR2 YDEGEE. In nucleotides, the CDR3 is TGTGCCAGCAGCTTGCGATCGGGACAGGGTGCGAACTATGGCTACACCTTC. Protein: CASSLRSGQGANYGYTF.

The table lists this clone with a count of one. The gene calls are TRBV11-2 and TRBJ2-1, with 11 bases fitting TRBD2. The CDR3 totals 14 residues. CDR1 is SGHAT and CDR2 is FQNNGV in the germline V gene. With V trimmed by 2 bases and J by 7 bases, 1 base remained unmatched. CDR3 DNA: TGTGCCAGCAGCTTAAGGACTAGCGGGAATGAGCAGTTCTTC. It specifies CASSLRTSGNEQFF.

The chain joins TRBV24-1 to TRBJ2-1, with a weak D call TRBD1 (6 bases). CDR1 and CDR2 from the germline V gene are KGHDR and SFDVKD. The V gene lost 3 bases and the J gene lost 2 bases, with 13 bases spanning the gap. The CDR3 extends over 16 amino acids. The CDR3 nucleotides read TGTGCCACCAGTGATCTGAGGGGGTACCCCTACAATGAGCAGTTCTTC. Its translation is CATSDLRGYPYNEQFF.